This entry is about one TCR beta chain. What it recognizes is unknown. CDR1 is SGHKS, CDR2 YYEKEE, per germline (reference sequence). Germline trimming cut 4 bases from V and 5 bases from J; bases unmatched to any gene: 5. The CDR3 has 13 residues. With 60 Vbeta and 13 Jbeta primers, the PCR was carried out. The data were produced by immunoSEQ multiplex PCR, yet TCRdb's version contains in-frame clones alone and is incomplete. The table has 200,000 to 250,000 clones, roughly 81% seen once. The source of the sample is a study of cytomegalovirus exposure and HLA in healthy donors. The study, taken as a whole, reports: Most of the TCR beta V segments (in an earlier analysis) were productive either about 87% or about 30% of the time. Roughly uniform depth of sequencing across donors was assumed in presence/absence analyses.

The specimen sequenced was PBMCs. V gene TRBV5-5 combines with J gene TRBJ1-2, with 7 bases aligning to TRBD1. This TCR came from a girl under 10 years old in good health and CMV-seronegative. The CDR3 nucleotides are TGTGCCAGCAGCCCCGGGACAGCTTATGGCTACACCTTC. Its protein is CASSPGTAYGYTF.